This T cell receptor (beta chain) was captured by sequencing in a study of shared clonotypes between healthy human individuals. The germline V gene has CDR1 SGHRS and CDR2 YFSETQ. Trimming stripped 4 bases from V and 8 bases from J, with 18 bases between. The CDR3 totals 14 residues. Findings and limits, study-wide: The genetic and exposure-history diversity represented was limited by few donors. Only blood samples were collected, and tissue repertoires likely differ.

Worth noting for this clone: The antigen is undetermined.

Several immunoSEQ 96-well plates shared each subset's DNA, each plate a replicate. Input per replicate PCR of unsorted PBMC was approximately 300 ng DNA, corresponding to tens of thousands of T cell genomes. Produced via immunoSEQ multiplex PCR; TCRdb's table is partial and in-frame only. The sample lists roughly 500,000 clones, 65% to 85% seen once, with approximately 12% in the top ten. Source material: PBMCs. The TCR sequence derives from a woman between 35 and 50 years old in good health. Some clones in this sample may be carry-over from other donors' samples. The genes are TRBV5-1 and TRBJ1-1, with TRBD1 as a possible D gene (6 bases). For the CDR3, the DNA is TGCGCCAGCAGCCGAGAGAGGGATGACAGGGAAGCTTTCTTT. Its translation: CASSRERDDREAFF.